This TCR beta chain derives from a study of beta chain features in type 1 diabetes. Points from the study as a whole: Across all four CD4+ subsets, people with type 1 diabetes showed modestly shorter TCRB CDR3s. The VDJ junctions of type 1 diabetes patients carried fewer insertions and more deletions. For TCRB rearrangement, an influence of HLA type remained unresolved here.

This CDR3 contains 14 residues. Germline-derived CDR1 and CDR2 are GTSNPN and SVGIG (reference sequence). V was trimmed by 3 bases and J by 9 bases, leaving 15 bases between them. Using CD45RO/CCR7/CD25/CD127/CD95/CD27, CD4+ naive, central memory, regulatory and stem cell-like memory cells were sorted. TCRB transcripts that were expressed got sequenced, as all of the isolated RNA had been reverse transcribed. Profiling relied on immunoSEQ multiplex PCR, and the TCRdb table lists in-frame clones only, not all of them. Here the sample spans around 600,000 clones, roughly 12% being singletons. With regard to this clone: Its cognate antigen is unknown.

The sequence came from a young man with type 1 diabetes. This sequence joins TRBV30 and TRBJ1-6, with D unresolved. The sequenced sample consisted of naive CD4+ T cells from blood. CDR3 nucleotide sequence: TGTGCCTGGAGCCCCCAGACGGAGGCTTCACCCCTCCACTTT. Translating gives CAWSPQTEASPLHF.